This T cell receptor beta chain stems from a study of tumor-infiltrating lymphocytes in primary liver carcinoma. At the level of the study: Roughly 3.5 to 8 million productive TCRbeta reads were obtained per sample, with similar numbers across tissue types.

From 500 ng of total RNA, TCR beta-specific cDNA was reverse-transcribed using a constant-region primer. Slightly modified ARM-PCR with three nested multiplex PCR rounds yielded TCR beta libraries. TCRdb itself ran the multiplex PCR reads through MiXCR, one entry per CDR3 protein. The top ten clones hold about 72% of a sample with about 180,000 distinct CDR3 sequences, less than 65% of them seen once. Points on this clonotype: The junction and the germline gene differ at one end; a read error may be behind it.

Unsorted whole blood supplied the RNA, and germline DNA was extracted too. This clonotype originated in a man aged 40-49 years with primary liver carcinoma and hepatitis B virus infection. Material for sequencing was peripheral blood.

For the CDR3, the DNA is TGTCCCAGCAGCATAACCGGGACTAGCGGGGACAATGAGCAGTTCTTC. Translated: CPSSITGTSGDNEQFF. The V and J genes are TRBV4-2 and TRBJ2-1; 13 bases map to TRBD2. The CDR3 spans 16 residues. Germline CDR1 reads LGHNA; CDR2 reads YNFKEQ.